Ten or more counts support the clone carrying this T cell receptor beta chain. Germline V gives CDR1 MNHEY, CDR2 SVGEGT. This CDR3 contains 18 residues. With V trimmed by 0 bases and J by 9 bases, 14 bases remained unmatched. Primers used for first-strand cDNA, a TRAV- and TRBV-specific set, covered both alpha and beta chains. The PCR that amplified TCRs ran for around 20 cycles, relying on a constant-region primer and a V-primer adapter. From the reads, TCRdb called clonotypes with MiXCR, one entry per CDR3 protein. This sample yields fewer than 90,000 distinct CDR3 sequences, of which approximately 19% are seen a single time; around 6.1% belongs to the top ten. The time point: before trial treatment. This record comes from a study of low-dose radiotherapy and immunotherapy resistance in tumors.

Specimen: PBMCs, collected before treatment. The receptor comes from a male donor with prostate cancer. V usage is TRBV6-2 or TRBV6-3 and J usage is TRBJ2-1; TRBD2 matches at 10 bases. The CDR3 protein is CASSYSWPSGGEKGEQFF. The CDR3 nucleotides are TGTGCCAGCAGTTACTCCTGGCCCAGCGGGGGGGAAAAAGGTGAGCAGTTCTTC.